Listed below are T cell receptor beta chains from one sample, sequenced in a study of T cell responses to AZD1222 COVID-19 vaccine. TCRdb's table, derived via immunoSEQ multiplex PCR, lists solely in-frame clones and lacks some. The data hold about 50,000 clones, with 75% to 90% observed a single time. The sample here was peripheral blood, taken on day 0 of AZD1222 vaccination. These receptors all come from an adult in good health. Both conserved end residues are part of each CDR3. The order of the fields is clone size, J gene, D gene, V gene, CDR3 DNA, CDR3 protein. D genes are given only for firm matches. Clone size is stated in some rows and not others, as once, few, many or a class when expanded.

abundance: NA; j_gene: TRBJ1-1; d_gene: NA; v_gene: TRBV20-1; CDR3nt: TGCAGTGCTCCTTTGAACACTGAAGCTTTCTTT; CDR3aa: CSAPLNTEAFF
abundance: NA; j_gene: TRBJ1-6; d_gene: NA; v_gene: TRBV6-5; CDR3nt: TGTGCCAGCCAGAGTTCGCAGGGGCAGGCACCCCTCCACTTT; CDR3aa: CASQSSQGQAPLHF
abundance: NA; j_gene: TRBJ2-7; d_gene: NA; v_gene: TRBV5-6; CDR3nt: TGTGCCAGCAGCTTGGAAAGGCCCCCCTACGAGCAGTACTTC; CDR3aa: CASSLERPPYEQYF
abundance: NA; j_gene: TRBJ2-5; d_gene: TRBD2; v_gene: TRBV7-2; CDR3nt: TGTGCCAGCAGCTTCGGACTAGCCTTAGAGACCCAGTACTTC; CDR3aa: CASSFGLALETQYF
abundance: NA; j_gene: TRBJ2-5; d_gene: TRBD1; v_gene: TRBV19; CDR3nt: TGTGCCAGTAGTATTATGACAGGGGAACAAGAGACCCAGTACTTC; CDR3aa: CASSIMTGEQETQYF
abundance: NA; j_gene: TRBJ2-4; d_gene: NA; v_gene: TRBV3-1/TRBV3-2; CDR3nt: TGTGCCAGCAGCCAAGAGGGAGGGGGTAAGGACATTCAGTACTTC; CDR3aa: CASSQEGGGKDIQYF
abundance: NA; j_gene: TRBJ2-3; d_gene: NA; v_gene: TRBV6-5; CDR3nt: TGTGCCAGCAGTTACTCTCCAGGGGAAGGGACAGATACGCAGTATTTT; CDR3aa: CASSYSPGEGTDTQYF
abundance: NA; j_gene: TRBJ1-2; d_gene: NA; v_gene: TRBV5-1; CDR3nt: TGCGCCAGCACGCGGGGACCGGGGGTTGAAGGCTACACCTTC; CDR3aa: CASTRGPGVEGYTF
abundance: NA; j_gene: TRBJ1-1; d_gene: NA; v_gene: TRBV6-5; CDR3nt: TGTGCCAGCAGTTCGGGGAGGGGGACTGAAGCTTTCTTT; CDR3aa: CASSSGRGTEAFF
abundance: NA; j_gene: TRBJ1-3; d_gene: NA; v_gene: TRBV18; CDR3nt: TGTGCCAGCTCACCGTTGGGCGGGACTGGAAACACCATATATTTT; CDR3aa: CASSPLGGTGNTIYF
abundance: NA; j_gene: TRBJ2-7; d_gene: NA; v_gene: TRBV27; CDR3nt: TGTGCCAGTGCCTCCCCGGCGGGTGGCGAGCAGTACTTC; CDR3aa: CASASPAGGEQYF
abundance: NA; j_gene: TRBJ2-7; d_gene: TRBD1; v_gene: TRBV14; CDR3nt: TGTGCCAGCATGTGGACAGGCTCCTACGAGCAGTACTTC; CDR3aa: CASMWTGSYEQYF
abundance: NA; j_gene: TRBJ2-2; d_gene: NA; v_gene: TRBV5-5; CDR3nt: TGTGCCAGCAGCCCTCGCCCGGAACAAACCGGGGAGCTGTTTTTT; CDR3aa: CASSPRPEQTGELFF
abundance: few; j_gene: TRBJ2-7; d_gene: NA; v_gene: TRBV6-5; CDR3nt: TGTGCCAGCTCGGGAGCCGCCGGCTACGAGCAGTACTTC; CDR3aa: CASSGAAGYEQYF
abundance: NA; j_gene: TRBJ1-2; d_gene: TRBD1; v_gene: TRBV28; CDR3nt: TGTGCCAGCAGTTTATCGAGCGACAGGGCGGGCTACACCTTC; CDR3aa: CASSLSSDRAGYTF
abundance: NA; j_gene: TRBJ1-4; d_gene: TRBD1; v_gene: TRBV28; CDR3nt: TGTGCCAGCCGGACAGGGAATGAAAAACTGTTTTTT; CDR3aa: CASRTGNEKLFF
abundance: NA; j_gene: TRBJ2-3; d_gene: TRBD1; v_gene: TRBV11-2; CDR3nt: TGTGCCAGCAGCTTAGTTCGGACAGGGAACACAGATACGCAGTATTTT; CDR3aa: CASSLVRTGNTDTQYF
abundance: few; j_gene: TRBJ2-5; d_gene: NA; v_gene: TRBV4-2; CDR3nt: TGTGCCAGCAGCGCACCCGGGACCGCGGAGACCCAGTACTTC; CDR3aa: CASSAPGTAETQYF
abundance: NA; j_gene: TRBJ1-1; d_gene: NA; v_gene: TRBV11-2; CDR3nt: TGTGCCAGCAGCCTGGCCGGGAGTGAAGCTTTCTTT; CDR3aa: CASSLAGSEAFF
abundance: few; j_gene: TRBJ2-7; d_gene: TRBD1; v_gene: TRBV7-8; CDR3nt: TGTGCCAGCAGCTTACGCAGGACAGGGGACGAGCAGTACTTC; CDR3aa: CASSLRRTGDEQYF
abundance: few; j_gene: TRBJ2-3; d_gene: NA; v_gene: TRBV15; CDR3nt: TGTGCCACCAGCAGAGAAGTTGTGGGATTAGATACGCAGTATTTT; CDR3aa: CATSREVVGLDTQYF
abundance: NA; j_gene: TRBJ1-4; d_gene: NA; v_gene: TRBV30; CDR3nt: TGTGCCTGGGGGCAAGGGGGTGAGAATGAAAAACTGTTTTTT; CDR3aa: CAWGQGGENEKLFF
abundance: once; j_gene: TRBJ2-5; d_gene: NA; v_gene: TRBV25-1; CDR3nt: TGTGCCAGCCTTCAATGGTCAGGGCGGCAAGAGACCCAGTACTTC; CDR3aa: CASLQWSGRQETQYF
abundance: NA; j_gene: TRBJ1-5; d_gene: NA; v_gene: TRBV5-4; CDR3nt: TGTGCCAGCAGCTTCGGGGGAAGCAATCAGCCCCAGCATTTT; CDR3aa: CASSFGGSNQPQHF
abundance: many; j_gene: TRBJ1-1; d_gene: NA; v_gene: TRBV2; CDR3nt: TGTGCCAGCACTGTAAGCAGGGAAACTGAAGCTTTCTTT; CDR3aa: CASTVSRETEAFF
abundance: NA; j_gene: TRBJ1-1; d_gene: NA; v_gene: TRBV6-2/TRBV6-3; CDR3nt: TGTGCCAGCAGTTCCTTCTGGGGAATGGAAGCTTTCTTT; CDR3aa: CASSSFWGMEAFF